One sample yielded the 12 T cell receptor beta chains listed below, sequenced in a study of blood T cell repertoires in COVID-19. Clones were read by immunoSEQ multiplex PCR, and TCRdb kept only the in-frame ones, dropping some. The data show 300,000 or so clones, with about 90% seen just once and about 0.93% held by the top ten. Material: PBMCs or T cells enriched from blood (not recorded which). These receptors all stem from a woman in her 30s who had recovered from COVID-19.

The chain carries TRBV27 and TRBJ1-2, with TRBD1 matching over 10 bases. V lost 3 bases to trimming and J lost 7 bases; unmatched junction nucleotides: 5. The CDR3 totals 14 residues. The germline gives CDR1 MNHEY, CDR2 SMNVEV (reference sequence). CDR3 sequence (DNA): TGTGCCAGCAGTTTTGATCGGACAGGGGGTGGCTACACCTTC. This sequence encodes CASSFDRTGGGYTF.

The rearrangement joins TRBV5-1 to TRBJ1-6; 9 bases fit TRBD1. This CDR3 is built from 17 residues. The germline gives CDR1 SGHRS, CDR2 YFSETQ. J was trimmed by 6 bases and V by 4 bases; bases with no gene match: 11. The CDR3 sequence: CASSPWDRDRGNSPLHF. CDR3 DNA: TGCGCCAGCAGCCCATGGGACAGGGATCGTGGTAATTCACCCCTCCACTTT.

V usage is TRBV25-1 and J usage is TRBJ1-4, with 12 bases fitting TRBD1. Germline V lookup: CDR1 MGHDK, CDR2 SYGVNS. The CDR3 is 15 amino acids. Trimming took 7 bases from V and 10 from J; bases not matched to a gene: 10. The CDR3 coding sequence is TGTGCCAGCACTTCGACCGGGACAGGGGGCGGAAAACTGTTTTTT. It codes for CASTSTGTGGGKLFF.

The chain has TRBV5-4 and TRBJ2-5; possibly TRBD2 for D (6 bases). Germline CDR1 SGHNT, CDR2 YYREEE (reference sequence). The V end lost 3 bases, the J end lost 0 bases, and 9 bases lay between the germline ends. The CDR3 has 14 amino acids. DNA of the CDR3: TGTGCCAGCAGCTCCCGCGGGGACCAAGAGACCCAGTACTTC. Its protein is CASSSRGDQETQYF.

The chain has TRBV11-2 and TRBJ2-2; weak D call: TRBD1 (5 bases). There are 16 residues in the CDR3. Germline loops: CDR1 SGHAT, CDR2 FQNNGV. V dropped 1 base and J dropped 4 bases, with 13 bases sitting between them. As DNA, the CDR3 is TGTGCCAGCAGCTTAGTGGTCACAGGCGGCACCGGGGAGCTGTTTTTT. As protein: CASSLVVTGGTGELFF.

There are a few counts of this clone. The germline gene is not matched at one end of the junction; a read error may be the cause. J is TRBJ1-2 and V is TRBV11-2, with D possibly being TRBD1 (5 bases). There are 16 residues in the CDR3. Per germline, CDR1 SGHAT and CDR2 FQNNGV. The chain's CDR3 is CASSSSGAGLLGGNTF. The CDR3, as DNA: TGTGCCAGCAGCTCCAGTGGAGCGGGGCTGTTAGGTGGCAACACCTTC.

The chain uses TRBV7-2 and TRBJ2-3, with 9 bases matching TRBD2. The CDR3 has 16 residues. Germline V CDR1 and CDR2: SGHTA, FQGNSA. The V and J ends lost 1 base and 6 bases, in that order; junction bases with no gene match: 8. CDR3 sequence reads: CASSLVLRGGRDTQYF. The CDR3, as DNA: TGTGCCAGCAGCTTAGTCTTGCGGGGGGGCCGGGATACGCAGTATTTT.

For the CDR3, the DNA is TGTGCCAGCAGGCAGGGTAGCGGGGGGGCGAGTACGCAGTATTTT. It specifies CASRQGSGGASTQYF. The rearrangement links TRBV5-8 to TRBJ2-3; 11 nucleotides agree with TRBD2. J gave up 8 bases and V 5 bases, and 10 bases lay outside the gene matches. The CDR3 spans 15 residues. Germline V gene data show CDR1 as SGHTS and CDR2 as YDEGEE.

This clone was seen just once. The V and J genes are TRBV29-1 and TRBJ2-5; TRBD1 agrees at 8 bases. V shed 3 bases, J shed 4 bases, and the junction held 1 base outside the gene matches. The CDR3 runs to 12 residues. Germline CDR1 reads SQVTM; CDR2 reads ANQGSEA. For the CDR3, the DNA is TGCAGCGTTGACCAGGGGGCAGAGACCCAGTACTTC. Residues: CSVDQGAETQYF.

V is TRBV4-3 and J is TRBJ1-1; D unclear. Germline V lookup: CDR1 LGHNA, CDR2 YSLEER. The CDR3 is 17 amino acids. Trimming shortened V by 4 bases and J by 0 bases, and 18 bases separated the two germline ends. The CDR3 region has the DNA TGCGCCAGCAGCCGCGTCCGGGTCAGTTATTTGAACACTGAAGCTTTCTTT. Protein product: CASSRVRVSYLNTEAFF.

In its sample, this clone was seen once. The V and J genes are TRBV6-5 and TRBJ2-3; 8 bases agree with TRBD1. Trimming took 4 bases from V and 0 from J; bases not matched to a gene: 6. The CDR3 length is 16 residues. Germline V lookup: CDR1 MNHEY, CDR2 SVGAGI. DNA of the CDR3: TGTGCCAGCAGTTCAGGGGGCAGACCTAGCACAGATACGCAGTATTTT. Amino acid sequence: CASSSGGRPSTDTQYF.

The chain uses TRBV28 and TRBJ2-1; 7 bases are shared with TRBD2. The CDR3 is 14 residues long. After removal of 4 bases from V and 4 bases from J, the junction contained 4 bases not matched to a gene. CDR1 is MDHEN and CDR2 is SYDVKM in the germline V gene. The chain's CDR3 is CASSSGTTYNEQFF. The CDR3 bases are TGTGCCAGCAGTTCCGGGACTACTTACAATGAGCAGTTCTTC.